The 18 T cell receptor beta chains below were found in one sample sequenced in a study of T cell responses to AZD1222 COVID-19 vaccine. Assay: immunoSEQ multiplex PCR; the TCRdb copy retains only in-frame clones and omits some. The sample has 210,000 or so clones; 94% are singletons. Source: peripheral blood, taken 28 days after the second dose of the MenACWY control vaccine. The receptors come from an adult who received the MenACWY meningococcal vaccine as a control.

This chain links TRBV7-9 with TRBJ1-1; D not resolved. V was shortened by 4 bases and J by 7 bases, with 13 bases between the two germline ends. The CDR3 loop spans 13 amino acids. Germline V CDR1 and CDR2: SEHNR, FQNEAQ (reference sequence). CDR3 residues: CASSSPWFGEAFF. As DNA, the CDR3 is TGTGCCAGCAGCTCTCCATGGTTCGGTGAAGCTTTCTTT.

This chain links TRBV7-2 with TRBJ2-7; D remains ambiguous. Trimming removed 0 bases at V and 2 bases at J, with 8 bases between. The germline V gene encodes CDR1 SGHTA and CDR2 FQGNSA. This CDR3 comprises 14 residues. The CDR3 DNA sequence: TGTGCCAGCAGCTTAGCCAGAACTACCTACGAGCAGTACTTC. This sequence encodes CASSLARTTYEQYF.

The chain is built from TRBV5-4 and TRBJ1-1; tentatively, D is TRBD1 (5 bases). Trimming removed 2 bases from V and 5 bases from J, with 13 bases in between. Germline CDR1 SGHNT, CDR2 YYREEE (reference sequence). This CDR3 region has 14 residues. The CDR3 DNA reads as TGTGCCAGCAGCTTCTTGGGGGGTCGGACTGAAGCTTTCTTT. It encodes CASSFLGGRTEAFF.

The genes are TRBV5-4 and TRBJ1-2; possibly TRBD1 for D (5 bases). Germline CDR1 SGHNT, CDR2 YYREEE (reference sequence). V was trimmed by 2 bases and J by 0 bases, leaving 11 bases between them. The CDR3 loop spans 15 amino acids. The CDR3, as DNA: TGTGCCAGCAGCTTCTGGGGGGGGGCTAACTATGGCTACACCTTC. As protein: CASSFWGGANYGYTF.

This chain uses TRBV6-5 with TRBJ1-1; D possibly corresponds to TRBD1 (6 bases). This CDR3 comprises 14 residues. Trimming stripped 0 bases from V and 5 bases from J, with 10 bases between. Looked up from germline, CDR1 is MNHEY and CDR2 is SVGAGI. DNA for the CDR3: TGTGCCAGCAGTTACTCACAGGGAATAACTGAAGCTTTCTTT. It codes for CASSYSQGITEAFF.

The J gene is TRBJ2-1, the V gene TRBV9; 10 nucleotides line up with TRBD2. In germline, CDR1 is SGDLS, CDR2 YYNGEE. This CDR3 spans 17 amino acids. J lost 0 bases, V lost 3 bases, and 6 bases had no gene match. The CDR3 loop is CASSGPSGRVSYNEQFF. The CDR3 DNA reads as TGTGCCAGCAGCGGGCCCAGCGGGAGGGTCTCCTACAATGAGCAGTTCTTC. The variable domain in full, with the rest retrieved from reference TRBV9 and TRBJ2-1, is DSGVTQTPKHLITATGQRVTLRCSPRSGDLSVYWYQQSLDQGLQFLIQYYNGEERAKGNILERFSAQQFPDLHSELNLSSLELGDSALYFCASSGPSGRVSYNEQFFGPGTRLTVL.

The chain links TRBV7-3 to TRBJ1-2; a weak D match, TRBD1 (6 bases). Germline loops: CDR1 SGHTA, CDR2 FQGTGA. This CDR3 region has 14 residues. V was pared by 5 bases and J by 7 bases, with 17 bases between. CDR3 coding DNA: TGTGCCAGCAGCCTAGGCATTGGGGGGCCTGGCTACACCTTC. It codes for CASSLGIGGPGYTF.

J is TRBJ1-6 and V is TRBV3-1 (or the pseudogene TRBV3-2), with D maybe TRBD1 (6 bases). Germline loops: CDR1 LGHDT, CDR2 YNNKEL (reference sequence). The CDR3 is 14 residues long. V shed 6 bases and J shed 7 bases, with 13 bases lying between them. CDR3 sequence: CASRHSTGNSPLHF. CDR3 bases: TGTGCCAGCAGGCATAGTACAGGGAATTCACCCCTCCACTTT.

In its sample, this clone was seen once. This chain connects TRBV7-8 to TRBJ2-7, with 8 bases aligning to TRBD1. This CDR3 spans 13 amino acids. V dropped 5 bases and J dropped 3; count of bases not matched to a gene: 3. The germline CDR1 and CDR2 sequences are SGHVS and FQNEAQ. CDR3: CASSLGQVYEQYF. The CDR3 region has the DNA TGTGCCAGCAGCCTGGGACAGGTCTACGAGCAGTACTTC.

As DNA, the CDR3 is TGTGCCAGCAGCTTGAAGTGGAATGAGCAGTTCTTC. Its protein product is CASSLKWNEQFF. The rearrangement joins TRBV5-6 to TRBJ2-1; no clear D gene. The germline V gene has CDR1 SGHDT and CDR2 YYEEEE. Trimming removed 1 base at V and 7 bases at J, with 6 bases between. The CDR3 covers 12 residues.

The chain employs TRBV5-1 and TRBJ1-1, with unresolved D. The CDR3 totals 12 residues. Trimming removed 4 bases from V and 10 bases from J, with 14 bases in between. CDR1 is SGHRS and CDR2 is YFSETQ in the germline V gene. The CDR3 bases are TGCGCCAGCAGCGTGGACGGATTCTCAGCTTTCTTT. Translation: CASSVDGFSAFF.

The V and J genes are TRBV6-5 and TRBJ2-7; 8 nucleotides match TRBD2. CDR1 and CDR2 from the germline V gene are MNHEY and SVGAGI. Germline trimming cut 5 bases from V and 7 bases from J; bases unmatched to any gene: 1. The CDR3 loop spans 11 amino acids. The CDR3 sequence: CASSPGGEQYF. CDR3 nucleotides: TGTGCCAGCAGTCCGGGGGGGGAGCAGTACTTC.

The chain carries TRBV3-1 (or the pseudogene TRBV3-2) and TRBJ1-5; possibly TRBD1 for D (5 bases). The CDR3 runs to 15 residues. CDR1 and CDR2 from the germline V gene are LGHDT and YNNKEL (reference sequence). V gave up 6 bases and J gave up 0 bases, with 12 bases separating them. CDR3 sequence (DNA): TGTGCCAGCAGACCGACAGTCAATAGCAATCAGCCCCAGCATTTT. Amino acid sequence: CASRPTVNSNQPQHF.

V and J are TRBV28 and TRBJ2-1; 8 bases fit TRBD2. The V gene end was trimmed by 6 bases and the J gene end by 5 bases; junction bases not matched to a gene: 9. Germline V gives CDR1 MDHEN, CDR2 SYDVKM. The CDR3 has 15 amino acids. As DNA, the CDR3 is TGTGCCAGCAGGTCCGTGGTGCGGGAGGACAATGAGCAGTTCTTC. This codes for CASRSVVREDNEQFF. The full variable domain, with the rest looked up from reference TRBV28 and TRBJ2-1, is DVKVTQSSRYLVKRTGEKVFLECVQDMDHENMFWYRQDPGLGLRLIYFSYDVKMKEKGDIPEGYSVSREKKERFSLILESASTNQTSMYLCASRSVVREDNEQFFGPGTRLTVL.

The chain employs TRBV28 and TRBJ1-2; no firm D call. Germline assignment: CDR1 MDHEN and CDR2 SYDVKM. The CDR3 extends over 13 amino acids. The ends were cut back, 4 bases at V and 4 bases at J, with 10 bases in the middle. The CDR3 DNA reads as TGTGCCAGCAGTTCTGACACGGCCTATGGCTACACCTTC. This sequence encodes CASSSDTAYGYTF.

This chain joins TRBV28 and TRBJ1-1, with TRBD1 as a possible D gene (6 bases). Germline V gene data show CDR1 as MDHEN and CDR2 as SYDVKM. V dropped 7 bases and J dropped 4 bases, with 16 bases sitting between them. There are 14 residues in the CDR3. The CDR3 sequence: CASTMGGLGTEAFF. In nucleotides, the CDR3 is TGTGCCAGCACCATGGGGGGCCTGGGCACTGAAGCTTTCTTT.

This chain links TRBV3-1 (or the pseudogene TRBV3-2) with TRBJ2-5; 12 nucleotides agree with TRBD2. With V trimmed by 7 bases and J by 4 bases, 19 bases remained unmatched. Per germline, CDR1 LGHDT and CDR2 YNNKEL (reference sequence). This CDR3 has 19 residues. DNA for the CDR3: TGTGCCAGCACGACCTTGGGGCTAGCGGGAGGGCCGGGAGGAGAGACCCAGTACTTC. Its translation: CASTTLGLAGGPGGETQYF.

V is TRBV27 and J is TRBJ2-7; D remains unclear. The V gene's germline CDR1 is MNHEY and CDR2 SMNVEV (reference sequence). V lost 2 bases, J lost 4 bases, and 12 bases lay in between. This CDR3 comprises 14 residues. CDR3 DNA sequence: TGTGCCAGCAGTTTACAATCGGACGTATACGAGCAGTACTTC. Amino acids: CASSLQSDVYEQYF.